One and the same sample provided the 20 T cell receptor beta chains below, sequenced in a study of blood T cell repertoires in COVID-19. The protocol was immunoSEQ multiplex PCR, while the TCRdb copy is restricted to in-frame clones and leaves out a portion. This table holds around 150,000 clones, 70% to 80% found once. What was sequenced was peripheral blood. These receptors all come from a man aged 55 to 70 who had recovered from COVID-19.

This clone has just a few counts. CDR3 residues: CASSGSTGGDSPLHF. CDR3 DNA: TGTGCCAGCAGTGGCTCGACAGGGGGAGATTCACCCCTCCACTTT. The chain has TRBV6-6 and TRBJ1-6; 9 nucleotides match TRBD1. Trimming cost V 5 bases and J 8 bases; bases outside gene matches: 7. The CDR3 is 15 residues long. Per germline, CDR1 MNHNY and CDR2 SVGAGI (reference sequence).

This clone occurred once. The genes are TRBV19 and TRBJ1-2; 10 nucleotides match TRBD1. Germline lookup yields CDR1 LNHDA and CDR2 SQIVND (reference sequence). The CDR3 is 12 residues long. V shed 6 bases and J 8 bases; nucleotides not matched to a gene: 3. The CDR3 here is CASSDRGLGYTF. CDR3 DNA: TGTGCCAGTAGCGACAGGGGGCTGGGCTACACCTTC. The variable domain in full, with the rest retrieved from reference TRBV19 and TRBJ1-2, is DGGITQSPKYLFRKEGQNVTLSCEQNLNHDAMYWYRQDPGQGLRLIYYSQIVNDFQKGDIAEGYSVSREKKESFPLTVTSAQKNPTAFYLCASSDRGLGYTFGSGTRLTVV.

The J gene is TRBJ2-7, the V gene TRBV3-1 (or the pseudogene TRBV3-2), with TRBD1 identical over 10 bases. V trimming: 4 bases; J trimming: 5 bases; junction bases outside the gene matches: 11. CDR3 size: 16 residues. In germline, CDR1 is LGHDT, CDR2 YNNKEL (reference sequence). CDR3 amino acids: CASSPKPPGQGHEQYF. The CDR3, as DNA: TGTGCCAGCAGCCCCAAACCCCCGGGACAGGGGCACGAGCAGTACTTC.

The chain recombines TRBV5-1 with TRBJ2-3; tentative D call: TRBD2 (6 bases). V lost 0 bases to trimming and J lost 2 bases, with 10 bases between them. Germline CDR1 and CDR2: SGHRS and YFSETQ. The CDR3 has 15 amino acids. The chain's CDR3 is CASSLGGGDTDTQYF. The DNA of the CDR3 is TGCGCCAGCAGCTTGGGAGGAGGGGACACAGATACGCAGTATTTT.

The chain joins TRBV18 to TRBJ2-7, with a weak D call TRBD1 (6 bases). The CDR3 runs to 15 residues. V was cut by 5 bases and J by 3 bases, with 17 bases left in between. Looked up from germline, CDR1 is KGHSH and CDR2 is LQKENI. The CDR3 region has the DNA TGTGCCAGCTCATCAACTACAGGGACGGGCTACGAGCAGTACTTC. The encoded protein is CASSSTTGTGYEQYF.

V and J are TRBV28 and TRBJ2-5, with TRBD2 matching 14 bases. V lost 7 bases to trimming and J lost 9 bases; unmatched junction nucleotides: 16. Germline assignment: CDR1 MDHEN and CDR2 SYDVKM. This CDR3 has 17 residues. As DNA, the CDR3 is TGTGCCAGCATTCAGCGGGGACTAGCGGGAGTAGTAGGGGCCCAGTACTTC. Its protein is CASIQRGLAGVVGAQYF.

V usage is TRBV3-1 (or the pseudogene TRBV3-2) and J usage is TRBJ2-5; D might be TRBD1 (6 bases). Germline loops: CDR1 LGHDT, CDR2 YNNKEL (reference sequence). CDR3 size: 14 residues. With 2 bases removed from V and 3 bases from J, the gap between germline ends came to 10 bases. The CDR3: CASSQRTAKETQYF. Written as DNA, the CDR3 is TGTGCCAGCAGCCAACGGACAGCGAAAGAGACCCAGTACTTC.

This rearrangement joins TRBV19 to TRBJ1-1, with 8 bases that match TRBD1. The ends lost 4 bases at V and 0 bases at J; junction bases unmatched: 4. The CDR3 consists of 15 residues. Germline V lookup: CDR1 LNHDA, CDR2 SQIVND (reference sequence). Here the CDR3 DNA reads TGTGCCAGTAGTACCCGACAGGGGTTGAACACTGAAGCTTTCTTT. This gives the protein CASSTRQGLNTEAFF.

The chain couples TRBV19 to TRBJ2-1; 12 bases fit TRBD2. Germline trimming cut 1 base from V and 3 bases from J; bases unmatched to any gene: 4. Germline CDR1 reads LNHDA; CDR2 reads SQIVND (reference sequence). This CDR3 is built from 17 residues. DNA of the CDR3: TGTGCCAGTAGTATAGGACTAGCGGGAGCGGACTACAATGAGCAGTTCTTC. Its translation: CASSIGLAGADYNEQFF.

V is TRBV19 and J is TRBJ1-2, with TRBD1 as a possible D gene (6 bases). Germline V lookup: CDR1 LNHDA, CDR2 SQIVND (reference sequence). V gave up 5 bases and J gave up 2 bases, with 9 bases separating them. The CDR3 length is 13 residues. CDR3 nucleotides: TGTGCCAGTAGTCCGACAGGAAACTATGGCTACACCTTC. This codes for CASSPTGNYGYTF.

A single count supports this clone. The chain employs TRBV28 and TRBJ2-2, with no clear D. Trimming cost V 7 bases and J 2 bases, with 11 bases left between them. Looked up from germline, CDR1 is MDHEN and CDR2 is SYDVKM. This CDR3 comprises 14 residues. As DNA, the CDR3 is TGTGCCAGCAATCGTTTATCCAACACCGGGGAGCTGTTTTTT. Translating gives CASNRLSNTGELFF.

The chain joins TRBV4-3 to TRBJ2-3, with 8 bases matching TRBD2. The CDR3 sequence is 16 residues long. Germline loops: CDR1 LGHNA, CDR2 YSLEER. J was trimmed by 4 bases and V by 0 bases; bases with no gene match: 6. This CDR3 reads CASSQETGGPADTQYF. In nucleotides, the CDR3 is TGCGCCAGCAGCCAAGAAACGGGGGGGCCCGCAGATACGCAGTATTTT.

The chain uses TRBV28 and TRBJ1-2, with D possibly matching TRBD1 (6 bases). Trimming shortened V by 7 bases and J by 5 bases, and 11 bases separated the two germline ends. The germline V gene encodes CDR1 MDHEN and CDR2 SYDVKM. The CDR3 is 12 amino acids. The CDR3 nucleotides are TGTGCCAGCACCCTCCAGGGGTATGGCTACACCTTC. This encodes CASTLQGYGYTF.

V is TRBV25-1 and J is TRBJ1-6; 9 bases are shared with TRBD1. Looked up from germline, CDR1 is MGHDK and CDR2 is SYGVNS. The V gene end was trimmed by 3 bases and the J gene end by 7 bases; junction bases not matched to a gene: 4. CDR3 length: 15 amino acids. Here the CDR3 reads CASSDLQGANSPLHF. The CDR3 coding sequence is TGTGCCAGCAGTGACCTACAGGGGGCAAATTCACCCCTCCACTTT.

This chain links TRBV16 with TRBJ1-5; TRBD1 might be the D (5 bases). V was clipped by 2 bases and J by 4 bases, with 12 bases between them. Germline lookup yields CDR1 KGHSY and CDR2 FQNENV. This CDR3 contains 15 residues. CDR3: CASSQGRVGNQPQHF. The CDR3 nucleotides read TGTGCCAGCAGCCAAGGCAGGGTTGGGAATCAGCCCCAGCATTTT.

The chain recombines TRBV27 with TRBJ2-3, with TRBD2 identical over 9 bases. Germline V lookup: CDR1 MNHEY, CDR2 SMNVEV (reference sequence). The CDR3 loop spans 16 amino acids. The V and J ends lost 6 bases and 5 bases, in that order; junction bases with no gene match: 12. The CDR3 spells CASSLGRLAAGDTQYF. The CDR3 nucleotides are TGTGCCAGCAGCCTTGGGAGACTAGCGGCAGGAGATACGCAGTATTTT.

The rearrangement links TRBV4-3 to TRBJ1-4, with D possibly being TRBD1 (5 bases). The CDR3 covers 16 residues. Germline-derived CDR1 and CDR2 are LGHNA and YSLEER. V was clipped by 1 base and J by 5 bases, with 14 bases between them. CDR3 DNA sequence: TGCGCCAGCAGCCAAGGCGGCAGGGCGGGGAATGAAAAACTGTTTTTT. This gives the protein CASSQGGRAGNEKLFF.

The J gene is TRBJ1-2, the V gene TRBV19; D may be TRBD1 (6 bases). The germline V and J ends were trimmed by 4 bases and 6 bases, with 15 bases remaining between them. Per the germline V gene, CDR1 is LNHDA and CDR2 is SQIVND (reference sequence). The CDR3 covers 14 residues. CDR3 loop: CASSRTGLRDGYTF. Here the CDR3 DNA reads TGTGCCAGTAGTAGAACAGGGCTGAGAGATGGCTACACCTTC.

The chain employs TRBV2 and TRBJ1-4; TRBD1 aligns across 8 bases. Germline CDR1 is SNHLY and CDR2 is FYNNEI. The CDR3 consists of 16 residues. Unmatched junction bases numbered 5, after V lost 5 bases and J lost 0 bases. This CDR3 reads CASSRDRIATNEKLFF. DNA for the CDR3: TGTGCCAGCAGTAGGGACAGGATTGCAACTAATGAAAAACTGTTTTTT.

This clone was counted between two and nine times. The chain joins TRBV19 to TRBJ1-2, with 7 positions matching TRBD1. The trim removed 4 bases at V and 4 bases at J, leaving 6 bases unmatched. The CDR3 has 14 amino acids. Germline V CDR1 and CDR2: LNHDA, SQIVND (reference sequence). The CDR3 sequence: CASSTRQGFYGYTF. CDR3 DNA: TGTGCCAGTAGTACGAGACAGGGATTCTATGGCTACACCTTC. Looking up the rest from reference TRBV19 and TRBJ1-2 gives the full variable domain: DGGITQSPKYLFRKEGQNVTLSCEQNLNHDAMYWYRQDPGQGLRLIYYSQIVNDFQKGDIAEGYSVSREKKESFPLTVTSAQKNPTAFYLCASSTRQGFYGYTFGSGTRLTVV.